These T cell receptor beta chains were read from a single sample in a study of shared clonotypes between healthy human individuals. Produced via immunoSEQ multiplex PCR; TCRdb's table is partial and in-frame only. Among about 1 million clones listed, roughly 80% were seen once. Sequencing input: memory CD4+ T cells sorted from blood. These receptors were obtained from a man between 18 and 29 years old in good health. CDR3s include the opening cysteine and the closing phenylalanine or tryptophan. The order of the fields is CDR3 length, J gene, D gene, V gene, clone size, CDR3 DNA, CDR3 protein. A D gene is named only where the DNA matches it firmly. Some rows mark clone size as missing; the rest say once, few, many or name a class of expanded clone.

15 | TRBJ1-5 | NA | TRBV10-2 | NA | TGCGCCAGCAGTGATACAGGGCTAGGCCGTCAGCCCCAGCATTTT | CASSDTGLGRQPQHF
13 | TRBJ1-2 | NA | TRBV28 | NA | TGTGCCAGCAGATCTGCGGGGGCGGGAGGCTACACCTTC | CASRSAGAGGYTF
14 | TRBJ1-2 | NA | TRBV4-1 | NA | TGCGCCAGCAGCGAACTTGGACTGGGCAATGGCTACACCTTC | CASSELGLGNGYTF
17 | TRBJ2-3 | TRBD2 | TRBV7-9 | NA | TGTGCCAGCAGCACTTTACTACCGGGAGGGAGAACAGATACGCAGTATTTT | CASSTLLPGGRTDTQYF
16 | TRBJ1-2 | NA | TRBV5-4 | NA | TGTGCCAGCAGCTCAAGACAAGAACCTCTCGAGGGTGGCTACACCTTC | CASSSRQEPLEGGYTF
13 | TRBJ2-7 | TRBD2 | TRBV10-3 | NA | TGTGCCATCAGTGGGGGGGGTGGCTACGAGCAGTACTTC | CAISGGGGYEQYF
14 | TRBJ1-2 | NA | TRBV28 | NA | TGTGCCAGCAGTTTCAGTGCGCCCTCCTATGGCTACACCTTC | CASSFSAPSYGYTF
13 | TRBJ1-5 | NA | TRBV4-1 | few | TGCGCCAGCGGGTACAGCGGGAATCAGCCCCAGCATTTT | CASGYSGNQPQHF
12 | TRBJ1-6 | NA | TRBV6-1 | NA | TGTGCCAGCGGCACAGGGAATTCACCCCTCCACTTT | CASGTGNSPLHF
16 | TRBJ2-3 | NA | TRBV5-6 | NA | TGTGCCAGCAGCTTCATTAGACGGGATGGCACAGATACGCAGTATTTT | CASSFIRRDGTDTQYF
15 | TRBJ2-2 | TRBD1 | TRBV19 | once | TGTGCCAGTACCCTCGGACAGGGGAACACCGGGGAGCTGTTTTTT | CASTLGQGNTGELFF
15 | TRBJ1-6 | NA | TRBV6-6 | NA | TGTGCCAGCAGTTACTCTACTGGGACGAATTCACCCCTCCACTTT | CASSYSTGTNSPLHF
17 | TRBJ2-2 | TRBD1 | TRBV5-6 | NA | TGTGCCAGCAGCTGGACCATACAGGGGGTCAACACCGGGGAGCTGTTTTTT | CASSWTIQGVNTGELFF
16 | TRBJ2-3 | NA | TRBV10-3 | NA | TGTGCCATCAGTGAGACCAGGGGCCGGGGCACAGATACGCAGTATTTT | CAISETRGRGTDTQYF
13 | TRBJ2-5 | NA | TRBV7-2 | NA | TGTGCCAGCAGCCCCCGAAGCGGGGAGACCCAGTACTTC | CASSPRSGETQYF
16 | TRBJ1-2 | TRBD1 | TRBV2 | NA | TGTGCCAGCAGGACGCTCGGACAGGGGTTTTACTATGGCTACACCTTC | CASRTLGQGFYYGYTF
15 | TRBJ2-7 | TRBD1 | TRBV5-1 | NA | TGCGCCAGCAGCTCTTGGGACAGTGGAACCTACGAGCAGTACTTC | CASSSWDSGTYEQYF
17 | TRBJ2-1 | TRBD2 | TRBV4-2 | once | TGTGCCAGCAGCCAAGATATTACGGGAGGGCCGATGGGTGAGCAGTTCTTC | CASSQDITGGPMGEQFF
13 | TRBJ2-3 | NA | TRBV21-1 | NA | TGTGCCAGCAGCAAGTTACCCACAGATACGCAGTATTTT | CASSKLPTDTQYF
17 | TRBJ1-1 | TRBD1 | TRBV11-1 | NA | TGTGCCAGCAGCTTCGGAGGATGGGGACAGGGGGCCGCTGAAGCTTTCTTT | CASSFGGWGQGAAEAFF
16 | TRBJ1-4 | TRBD1 | TRBV5-1 | NA | TGCGCCAGCAGCCCCGGGGACAGGGAAAGGAGTGAAAAACTGTTTTTT | CASSPGDRERSEKLFF
14 | TRBJ1-6 | NA | TRBV7-9 | few | TGTGCCAGCAGCTTAAACAGCCTTGGGTCACCCCTCCACTTT | CASSLNSLGSPLHF
12 | TRBJ2-2 | NA | TRBV4-2 | once | TGTGCCAGCAGCCCCAGGATCCGGGAGCTGTTTTTT | CASSPRIRELFF
19 | TRBJ1-5 | NA | TRBV6-1 | NA | TGTGCCAGCAGTCAAGGGGGGGACATTTGGAATCTCGGCAATCAGCCCCAGCATTTT | CASSQGGDIWNLGNQPQHF
14 | TRBJ1-3 | TRBD1 | TRBV10-3 | NA | TGTGCCATACGAGGACAGGCGACTGGAAACACCATATATTTT | CAIRGQATGNTIYF
16 | TRBJ1-3 | NA | TRBV14 | once | TGTGCCAGCAGCCCACGACCCGGGCGTGATGGAAACACCATATATTTT | CASSPRPGRDGNTIYF
14 | TRBJ2-2 | NA | TRBV11-2 | NA | TGTGCCAGCAGCCCGCGATCCTCGGGCGGGGAGCTGTTTTTT | CASSPRSSGGELFF
15 | TRBJ1-5 | NA | TRBV6-6 | NA | TGTGCCAGCAGTTACTCAGGGGCTGGCAATCAGCCCCAGCATTTT | CASSYSGAGNQPQHF
14 | TRBJ2-2 | NA | TRBV7-9 | once | TGTGCCAGCAGCCATACTAGTACTGTGGGGGAGCTGTTTTTT | CASSHTSTVGELFF
13 | TRBJ2-3 | NA | TRBV10-1 | NA | TGCGCCAGCAGCCGCATAGACACAGATACGCAGTATTTT | CASSRIDTDTQYF
15 | TRBJ1-1 | NA | TRBV7-2 | NA | TGTGCCAGCAGCTTAGGGGGACAACCTGGCACTGAAGCTTTCTTT | CASSLGGQPGTEAFF
14 | TRBJ2-2 | TRBD1 | TRBV7-9 | NA | TGTGCCAGCACGTTGACAGGGGCGACCGGGGAGCTGTTTTTT | CASTLTGATGELFF
14 | TRBJ2-2 | TRBD2 | TRBV25-1 | NA | TGTGCCAGCAGTGAATCGGGAGGAGTCGGGGAGCTGTTTTTT | CASSESGGVGELFF
15 | TRBJ2-2 | NA | TRBV6-1 | once | TGTGCCAGCAGTGAAGCCGCGACAAACACCGGGGAGCTGTTTTTT | CASSEAATNTGELFF